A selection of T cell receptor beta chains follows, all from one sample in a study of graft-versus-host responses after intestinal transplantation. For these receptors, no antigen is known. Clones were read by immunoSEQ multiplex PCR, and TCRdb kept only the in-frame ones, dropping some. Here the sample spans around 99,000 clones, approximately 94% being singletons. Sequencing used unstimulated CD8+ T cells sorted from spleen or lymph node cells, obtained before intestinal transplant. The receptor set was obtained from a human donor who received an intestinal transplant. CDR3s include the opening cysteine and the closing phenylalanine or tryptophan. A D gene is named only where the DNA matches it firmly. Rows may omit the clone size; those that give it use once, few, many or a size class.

CASSLGGAGGASGANVLTF,TGTGCCAGCAGCTTAGGTGGGGCAGGGGGCGCTTCTGGGGCCAACGTCCTGACTTTC,TRBV7-7,TRBJ2-6,NA,TRBD1
CAISLARLAGAAYEQYF,TGTGCCATCAGCCTCGCCCGGCTAGCGGGGGCCGCCTACGAGCAGTACTTC,TRBV10-3,TRBJ2-7,NA,TRBD2
CASSQQGATNTEAFF,TGCGCCAGCAGCCAACAAGGGGCAACTAACACTGAAGCTTTCTTT,TRBV4-3,TRBJ1-1,once,NA
CSVLRGTEAFF,TGCAGCGTTCTTAGAGGCACTGAAGCTTTCTTT,TRBV29-1,TRBJ1-1,NA,NA
CASSLGLAGESEQFF,TGTGCCAGCAGCTTGGGACTAGCGGGGGAAAGTGAGCAGTTCTTC,TRBV7-2,TRBJ2-1,NA,TRBD2
CASSIPSIPSGYTF,TGTGCCAGTAGTATTCCCTCTATACCCTCGGGCTACACCTTC,TRBV19,TRBJ1-2,NA,NA
CASSQEEESEQFF,TGCGCCAGCAGCCAAGAAGAGGAGAGTGAGCAGTTCTTC,TRBV4-1,TRBJ2-1,NA,NA
CASSSLSGTSQETQYF,TGTGCCAGCAGCTCCCTCTCCGGGACTTCTCAAGAGACCCAGTACTTC,TRBV7-2,TRBJ2-5,NA,NA
CAWSAGLLASTDTQYF,TGTGCCTGGAGTGCGGGACTCCTTGCCAGCACAGATACGCAGTATTTT,TRBV30,TRBJ2-3,NA,NA
CASSPHRAGEQYF,TGTGCCAGCAGCCCCCACAGGGCCGGGGAGCAGTACTTC,TRBV27,TRBJ2-7,NA,NA
CAWSDRDRGLRSLYGYTF,TGTGCCTGGAGTGACCGGGACAGGGGGCTAAGGTCCCTTTATGGCTACACCTTC,TRBV30,TRBJ1-2,once,TRBD1
CASRGIDRFSYEQYF,TGTGCCAGCAGGGGGATTGACAGGTTTTCCTACGAGCAGTACTTC,TRBV27,TRBJ2-7,NA,NA
CSVVSGEVPEAFF,TGCAGCGTTGTTTCTGGGGAGGTCCCTGAAGCTTTCTTT,TRBV29-1,TRBJ1-1,NA,NA
CAWTSTGELFF,TGTGCCTGGACCTCCACCGGGGAGCTGTTTTTT,TRBV30,TRBJ2-2,NA,NA
CASSFRDKGTDTQYF,TGTGCCAGCAGTTTCCGAGACAAAGGCACAGATACGCAGTATTTT,TRBV27,TRBJ2-3,NA,NA
CASMGQLNEKLFF,TGTGCCAGCATGGGACAGCTTAATGAAAAACTGTTTTTT,TRBV27,TRBJ1-4,NA,TRBD1
CASSFAQAGSPLHF,TGTGCCAGCAGTTTTGCGCAGGCAGGTTCACCCCTCCACTTT,TRBV27,TRBJ1-6,NA,NA
CAWSVTGSGAQYF,TGTGCCTGGAGTGTGACAGGATCCGGGGCCCAGTACTTC,TRBV30,TRBJ2-5,NA,NA
CASSILEGSEKLFF,TGTGCCAGCAGTATCTTGGAAGGTAGCGAAAAACTGTTTTTT,TRBV6-5,TRBJ1-4,NA,NA
CASSPLQGRMGKTVF,TGTGCCAGCAGCCCTTTACAAGGGAGGATGGGAAAAACTGTTTTT,TRBV6-8,TRBJ1-4,NA,NA
CASGPGQGAGELFF,TGTGCCAGCGGACCGGGACAGGGGGCCGGGGAGCTGTTTTTT,TRBV27,TRBJ2-2,NA,TRBD1
CASSQEGQAGYEQYF,TGTGCCAGCAGCCAAGAAGGACAGGCTGGCTACGAGCAGTACTTC,TRBV11-3,TRBJ2-7,NA,TRBD1
CASSLSATGGYGYTF,TGTGCCAGCAGCTTATCCGCGACAGGGGGCTATGGCTACACCTTC,TRBV7-6,TRBJ1-2,NA,TRBD1
CASSSGLAGGLGTDTQYF,TGTGCCAGCAGCTCAGGACTAGCGGGGGGGCTCGGCACAGATACGCAGTATTTT,TRBV13,TRBJ2-3,once,TRBD2
CASSLISQGEKLFF,TGCGCCAGCAGCTTGATCTCTCAGGGCGAAAAACTGTTTTTT,TRBV5-1,TRBJ1-4,NA,NA
CASSGGPDYEQYF,TGTGCCAGCAGTGGGGGCCCGGACTACGAGCAGTACTTC,TRBV25-1,TRBJ2-7,NA,NA
CASSWTSKGYEQYF,TGTGCCAGCAGTTGGACTAGCAAAGGCTACGAGCAGTACTTC,TRBV7-9,TRBJ2-7,once,TRBD2
CASSLGGGGYEQYF,TGTGCCAGCAGTCTAGGAGGGGGCGGATACGAGCAGTACTTC,TRBV7-8,TRBJ2-7,NA,NA
CASSIASGGVGETQYF,TGTGCCAGTAGTATAGCTAGCGGGGGAGTGGGCGAGACCCAGTACTTC,TRBV19,TRBJ2-5,NA,TRBD2
CASGYSGAYEQYF,TGTGCTAGTGGTTACAGTGGTGCTTACGAGCAGTACTTC,TRBV12-5,TRBJ2-7,NA,NA
CAISATSGATEAFF,TGTGCCATCAGTGCGACCTCAGGGGCCACTGAAGCTTTCTTT,TRBV10-3,TRBJ1-1,once,NA
CASSLLVQAAYEQYF,TGTGCCAGCAGCCTACTAGTGCAAGCTGCCTACGAGCAGTACTTC,TRBV5-6,TRBJ2-7,once,NA
CASSQDVGGVGTEAFF,TGCGCCAGCAGCCAAGATGTTGGGGGCGTGGGCACTGAAGCTTTCTTT,TRBV4-3,TRBJ1-1,NA,NA
CASSYSVAVNTEAFF,TGTGCCAGCAGTTACTCGGTGGCAGTAAACACTGAAGCTTTCTTT,TRBV6-6,TRBJ1-1,NA,NA
CAWPSSSWGVYNQPQHF,TGTGCCTGGCCCAGTTCGTCATGGGGAGTTTACAATCAGCCCCAGCATTTT,TRBV30,TRBJ1-5,NA,NA
CAVPVPDIDSPLHF,TGCGCCGTCCCCGTCCCGGACATCGATTCACCCCTCCACTTT,TRBV10-1,TRBJ1-6,NA,NA
CASSQDLGPEQYF,TGCGCCAGCAGCCAAGATCTGGGCCCAGAGCAGTACTTC,TRBV4-3,TRBJ2-7,NA,NA
CASMLGREGDQPQHF,TGTGCCAGCATGCTCGGCAGGGAAGGGGATCAGCCCCAGCATTTT,TRBV2,TRBJ1-5,once,NA
CASSPRQGGTEAFF,TGTGCCAGCAGCCCTCGACAGGGCGGCACTGAAGCTTTCTTT,TRBV7-9,TRBJ1-1,NA,TRBD1
CASSLVQEETQYF,TGTGCCAGCAGCTTAGTACAGGAAGAGACCCAGTACTTC,TRBV7-9,TRBJ2-5,NA,NA
CASSPSNSPLHF,TGTGCCAGCAGTCCTTCGAATTCACCCCTCCACTTT,TRBV6-1,TRBJ1-6,NA,NA
CASSIGGGGQPQHF,TGTGCCAGCAGCATCGGTGGGGGGGGTCAGCCCCAGCATTTT,TRBV13,TRBJ1-5,NA,NA
CASSQSMRLDEQYF,TGCGCCAGCAGCCAATCAATGAGACTAGACGAGCAGTACTTC,TRBV4-3,TRBJ2-7,NA,NA
CASHAGENYEQYF,TGCGCCAGCCATGCGGGGGAAAACTACGAGCAGTACTTC,TRBV10-2,TRBJ2-7,NA,TRBD2
CASSGSGTSTDTQYF,TGTGCCAGCAGTGGAAGCGGGACCAGCACAGATACGCAGTATTTT,TRBV6-1,TRBJ2-3,NA,TRBD2
CASRSIGNQPQHF,TGTGCCAGTAGAAGTATCGGGAATCAGCCCCAGCATTTT,TRBV19,TRBJ1-5,NA,NA
CASSVTSGGVDEQFF,TGTGCCAGCAGCGTGACTAGCGGGGGGGTGGATGAGCAGTTCTTC,TRBV11-2,TRBJ2-1,NA,TRBD2
CASSERGRGITDTQYF,TGTGCCAGCAGCGAACGGGGTCGGGGGATCACAGATACGCAGTATTTT,TRBV6-1,TRBJ2-3,NA,NA
CASSSVTSGGPWEQYF,TGTGCCAGCAGCTCCGTGACTAGCGGGGGGCCGTGGGAGCAGTACTTC,TRBV5-8,TRBJ2-7,NA,TRBD2
CASSESGTGGDEQYF,TGCGCCAGCAGTGAGTCCGGGACAGGGGGGGACGAGCAGTACTTC,TRBV10-2,TRBJ2-7,NA,TRBD1
CASSPANWEKLFF,TGTGCCAGCAGCCCGGCCAATTGGGAGAAACTGTTTTTT,TRBV7-9,TRBJ1-4,NA,NA
CASSPSRAGNTIYF,TGCGCCAGCAGTCCGAGCAGGGCTGGAAACACCATATATTTT,TRBV4-3,TRBJ1-3,NA,NA
CASSSRRQGARGTEAFF,TGTGCCAGTAGTTCCCGGCGACAGGGGGCTAGGGGGACTGAAGCTTTCTTT,TRBV19,TRBJ1-1,once,TRBD1